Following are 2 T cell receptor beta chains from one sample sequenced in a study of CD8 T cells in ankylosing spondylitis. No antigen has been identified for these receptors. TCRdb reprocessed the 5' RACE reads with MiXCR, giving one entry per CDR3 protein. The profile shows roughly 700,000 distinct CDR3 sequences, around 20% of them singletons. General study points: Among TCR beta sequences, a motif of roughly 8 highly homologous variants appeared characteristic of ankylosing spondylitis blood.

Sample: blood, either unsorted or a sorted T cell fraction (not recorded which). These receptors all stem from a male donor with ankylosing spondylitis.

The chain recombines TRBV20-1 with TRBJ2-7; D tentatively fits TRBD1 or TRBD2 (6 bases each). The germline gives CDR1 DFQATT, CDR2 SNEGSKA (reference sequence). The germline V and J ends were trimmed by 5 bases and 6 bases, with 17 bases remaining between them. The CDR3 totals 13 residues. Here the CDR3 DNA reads TGCAGTGCTTCCAAAGGGGGGAAAGGCGAGCAGTACTTC. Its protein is CSASKGGKGEQYF.

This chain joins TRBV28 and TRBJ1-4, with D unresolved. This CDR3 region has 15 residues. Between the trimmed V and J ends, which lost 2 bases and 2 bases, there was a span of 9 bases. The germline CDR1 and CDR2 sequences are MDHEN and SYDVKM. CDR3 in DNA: TGTGCCAGCAGTTTAGCCACTCCCACTAATGAAAAACTGTTTTTT. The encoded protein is CASSLATPTNEKLFF.